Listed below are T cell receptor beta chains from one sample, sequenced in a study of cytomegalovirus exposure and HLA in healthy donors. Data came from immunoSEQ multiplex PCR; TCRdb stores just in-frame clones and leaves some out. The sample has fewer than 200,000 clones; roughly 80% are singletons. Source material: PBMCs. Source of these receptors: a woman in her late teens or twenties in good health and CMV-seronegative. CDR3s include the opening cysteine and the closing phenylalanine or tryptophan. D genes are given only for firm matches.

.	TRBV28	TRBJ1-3	CASSAGGGGAGNTIYF	TGTGCCAGCAGTGCCGGGGGAGGGGGTGCCGGAAACACCATATATTTT
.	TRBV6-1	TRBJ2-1	CASSLNFPNERFF	TGTGCCAGCAGTCTCAACTTCCCCAATGAGCGGTTCTTC
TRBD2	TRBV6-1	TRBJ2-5	CATIHGLAGQETQYF	TGTGCCACCATCCACGGACTAGCGGGCCAAGAGACCCAGTACTTC
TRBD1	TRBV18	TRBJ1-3	CASSPRDSNSGNTIYF	TGTGCCAGCTCACCACGGGACAGCAACTCTGGAAACACCATATATTTT
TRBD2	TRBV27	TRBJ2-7	CASSSAGGDSEQYF	TGTGCCAGCAGTTCGGCGGGGGGGGACTCAGAGCAGTACTTC
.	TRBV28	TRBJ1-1	CASTPTGSFTEAFF	TGTGCCAGCACCCCGACAGGATCATTCACTGAAGCTTTCTTT
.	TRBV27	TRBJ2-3	CASFRGQRYALGSSTDTQYF	TGTGCCAGCTTTAGAGGACAAAGGTATGCTCTTGGATCTAGCACAGATACGCAGTATTTT
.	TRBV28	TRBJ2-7	CASSRSPIHEQYF	TGTGCCAGCAGCCGGTCACCCATCCACGAGCAGTACTTC
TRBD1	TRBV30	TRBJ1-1	CAWSEADRMNTEAFF	TGTGCCTGGAGTGAGGCGGACAGGATGAACACTGAAGCTTTCTTT
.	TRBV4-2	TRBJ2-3	CASSLGLNTQYF	TGTGCCAGCAGCCTGGGACTTAATACGCAGTATTTT
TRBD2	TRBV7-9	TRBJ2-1	CASSLTSGTYNEQFF	TGTGCCAGCAGCCTTACCAGCGGGACCTACAATGAGCAGTTCTTC
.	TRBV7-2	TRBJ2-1	CASSLAGRFNNEQFF	TGTGCCAGCAGCTTAGCCGGGAGATTCAACAATGAGCAGTTCTTC
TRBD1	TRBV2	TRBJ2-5	CASSPTGGPQETQYF	TGTGCCAGCAGTCCGACAGGGGGCCCTCAAGAGACCCAGTACTTC
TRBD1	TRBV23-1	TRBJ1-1	CASSQLNRGCETNTEAFF	TGCGCCAGCAGTCAATTAAACAGGGGATGTGAAACGAACACTGAAGCTTTCTTT
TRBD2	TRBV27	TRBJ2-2	CASSLLLAGITGELFF	TGTGCCAGCAGTTTATTACTAGCGGGGATCACCGGGGAGCTGTTTTTT
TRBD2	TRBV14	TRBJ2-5	CASSKLAGGRQETQYF	TGTGCCAGCAGCAAACTAGCGGGAGGGCGACAAGAGACCCAGTACTTC